In its sample, the clone carrying this T cell receptor beta chain was seen once. Since a much larger clone is just one base distant, this may be a read error. Given the absence of the conserved phenylalanine or tryptophan at the CDR3 end, a read error is likely. Germline loops: CDR1 LGHNA, CDR2 YNFKEQ. The CDR3 totals 17 residues. J gave up 6 bases and V 0 bases, and 10 bases lay outside the gene matches. This sample was included in a study of tumor-infiltrating lymphocytes in primary liver carcinoma. Study at large: Resecting the tumor surgically was how the patients' primary liver carcinoma was treated.

Unsorted whole blood yielded blood RNA, and germline DNA was extracted as well. Production of TCR beta cDNA used approximately 0.55 ug total RNA together with a constant-region primer. ARM-PCR was slightly modified, and three nested multiplex PCR rounds with it gave rise to the TCR beta libraries. Rounds one and two of PCR, each of around 11 cycles, were primed with TRBV1-TRBV30 forward primers and a C-beta reverse primer. TCRdb used MiXCR to reprocess the multiplex PCR reads, holding one entry per CDR3 protein. Of about 320,000 distinct CDR3 sequences listed, roughly 60% are singletons. The sequenced sample consisted of peripheral blood. This chain uses TRBV4-2 with TRBJ2-7; 11 bases map to TRBD2. This clonotype originated in a woman aged 30 to 39 with primary liver carcinoma and hepatitis B virus infection. CDR3 loop: CASSQELGTSGDGEQYS. The CDR3 DNA reads TGTGCCAGCAGCCAAGAACTAGGGACTAGCGGAGACGGCGAGCAGTACTCC.